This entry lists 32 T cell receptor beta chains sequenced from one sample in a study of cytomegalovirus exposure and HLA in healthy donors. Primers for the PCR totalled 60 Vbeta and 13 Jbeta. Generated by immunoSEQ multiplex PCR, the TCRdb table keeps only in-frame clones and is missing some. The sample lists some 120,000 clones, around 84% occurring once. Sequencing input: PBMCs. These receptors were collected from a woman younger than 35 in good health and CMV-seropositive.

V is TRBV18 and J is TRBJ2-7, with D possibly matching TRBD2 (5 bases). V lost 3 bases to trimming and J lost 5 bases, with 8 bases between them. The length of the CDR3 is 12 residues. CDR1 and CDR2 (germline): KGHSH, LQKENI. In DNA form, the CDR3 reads TGTGCCAGCTCACCGCAGAGGGACGAGCAGTACTTC. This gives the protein CASSPQRDEQYF.

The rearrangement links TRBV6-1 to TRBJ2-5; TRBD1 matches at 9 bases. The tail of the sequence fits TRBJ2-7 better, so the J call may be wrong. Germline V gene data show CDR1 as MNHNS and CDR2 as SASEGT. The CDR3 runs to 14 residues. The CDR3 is CASAGTGLSYEQYF. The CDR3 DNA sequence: TGTGCCAGCGCCGGGACAGGGCTCTCCTACGAGCAGTACTTC.

The CDR3 loop is CASSHDSGTGYTDTQYF. In nucleotides, the CDR3 is TGTGCCAGCAGCCACGATTCCGGGACAGGGTATACAGATACGCAGTATTTT. The rearrangement joins TRBV14 to TRBJ2-3; 9 nucleotides align to TRBD1. In germline, CDR1 is SGHDN, CDR2 FVKESK. The CDR3 runs to 17 residues. V shed 3 bases, J shed 3 bases, and the junction held 10 bases outside the gene matches.

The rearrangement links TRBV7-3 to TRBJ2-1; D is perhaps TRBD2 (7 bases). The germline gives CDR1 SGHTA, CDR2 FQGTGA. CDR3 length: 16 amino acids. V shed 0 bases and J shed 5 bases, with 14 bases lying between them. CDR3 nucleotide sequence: TGTGCCAGCAGCTTAACCGGGGGGCGGCAAAACAATGAGCAGTTCTTC. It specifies CASSLTGGRQNNEQFF. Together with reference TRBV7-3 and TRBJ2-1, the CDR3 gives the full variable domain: GAGVSQTPSNKVTEKGKYVELRCDPISGHTALYWYRQSLGQGPEFLIYFQGTGAADDSGLPNDRFFAVRPEGSVSTLKIQRTERGDSAVYLCASSLTGGRQNNEQFFGPGTRLTVL.

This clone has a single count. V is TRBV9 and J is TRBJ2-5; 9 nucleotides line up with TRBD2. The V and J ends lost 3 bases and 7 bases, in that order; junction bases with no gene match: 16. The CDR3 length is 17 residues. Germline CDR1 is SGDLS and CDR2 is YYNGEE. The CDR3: CASSEAPLGGGAGTQYF. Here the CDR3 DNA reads TGTGCCAGCAGCGAGGCCCCCCTTGGCGGGGGGGCCGGGACCCAGTACTTC.

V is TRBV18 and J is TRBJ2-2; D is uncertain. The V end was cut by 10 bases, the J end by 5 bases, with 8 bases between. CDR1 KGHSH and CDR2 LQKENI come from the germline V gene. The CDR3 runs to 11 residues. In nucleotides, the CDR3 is TGTGCCACCTCCCAAACCGGGGAGCTGTTTTTT. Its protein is CATSQTGELFF.

In DNA form, the CDR3 reads TGTGCCAGCAGTGAAACCGCAGGGGCAGGCGACGAGCAGTACTTC. Translation gives CASSETAGAGDEQYF. J is TRBJ2-7 and V is TRBV6-1; a possible D gene is TRBD1 (6 bases). The CDR3 runs 15 residues. CDR1 and CDR2 from the germline V gene are MNHNS and SASEGT. V was pared by 2 bases and J by 5 bases, with 16 bases between.

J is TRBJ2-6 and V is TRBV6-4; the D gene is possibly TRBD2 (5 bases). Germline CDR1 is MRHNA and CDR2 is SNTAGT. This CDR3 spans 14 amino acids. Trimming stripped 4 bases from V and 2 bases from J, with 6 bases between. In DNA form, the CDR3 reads TGTGCCAGCAGTGGGCGGGCTGGGGCCAACGTCCTGACTTTC. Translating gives CASSGRAGANVLTF.

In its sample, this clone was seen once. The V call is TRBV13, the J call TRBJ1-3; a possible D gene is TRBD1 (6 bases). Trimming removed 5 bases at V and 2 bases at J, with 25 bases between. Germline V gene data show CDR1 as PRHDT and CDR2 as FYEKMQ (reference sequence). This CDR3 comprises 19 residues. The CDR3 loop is CASSPWRTRQETTGNTIYF. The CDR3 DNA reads TGTGCCAGCAGCCCATGGCGTACCAGACAGGAGACAACTGGAAACACCATATATTTT.

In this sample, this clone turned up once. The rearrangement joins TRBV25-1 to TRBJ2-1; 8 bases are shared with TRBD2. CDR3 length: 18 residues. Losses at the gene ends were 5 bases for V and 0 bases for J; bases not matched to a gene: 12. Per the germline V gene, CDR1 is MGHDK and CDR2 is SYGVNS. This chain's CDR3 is CASSTLAGGGSSYNEQFF. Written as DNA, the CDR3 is TGTGCCAGCAGTACCCTAGCGGGCGGGGGGAGCTCCTACAATGAGCAGTTCTTC. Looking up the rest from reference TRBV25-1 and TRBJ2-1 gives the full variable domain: EADIYQTPRYLVIGTGKKITLECSQTMGHDKMYWYQQDPGMELHLIHYSYGVNSTEKGDLSSESTVSRIRTEHFPLTLESARPSHTSQYLCASSTLAGGGSSYNEQFFGPGTRLTVL.

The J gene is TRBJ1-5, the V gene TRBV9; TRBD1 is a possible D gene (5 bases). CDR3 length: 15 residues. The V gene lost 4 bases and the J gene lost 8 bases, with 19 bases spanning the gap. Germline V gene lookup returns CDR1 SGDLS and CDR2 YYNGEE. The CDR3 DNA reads TGTGCCAGCAGCTCTCGGGGGGTGGAATCTGAGCCCCAGCATTTT. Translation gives CASSSRGVESEPQHF.

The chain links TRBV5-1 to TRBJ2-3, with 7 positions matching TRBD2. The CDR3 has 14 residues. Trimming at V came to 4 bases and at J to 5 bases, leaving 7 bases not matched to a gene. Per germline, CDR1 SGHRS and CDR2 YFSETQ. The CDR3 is CASSMGGGEDTQYF. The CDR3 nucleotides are TGCGCCAGCAGCATGGGTGGGGGGGAAGATACGCAGTATTTT.

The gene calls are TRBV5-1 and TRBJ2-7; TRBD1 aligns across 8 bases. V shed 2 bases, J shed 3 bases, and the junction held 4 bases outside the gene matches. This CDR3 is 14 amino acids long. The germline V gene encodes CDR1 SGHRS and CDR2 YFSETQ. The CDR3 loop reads CASSLSTGGYEQYF. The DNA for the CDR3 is TGCGCCAGCAGCTTATCAACAGGGGGCTACGAGCAGTACTTC.

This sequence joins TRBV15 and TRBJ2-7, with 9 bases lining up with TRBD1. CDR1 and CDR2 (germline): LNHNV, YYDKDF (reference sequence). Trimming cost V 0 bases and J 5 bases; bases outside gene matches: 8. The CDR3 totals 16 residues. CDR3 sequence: CATSRDRGQGTNEQYF. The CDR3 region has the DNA TGTGCCACCAGCAGAGATCGGGGACAGGGTACTAACGAGCAGTACTTC.

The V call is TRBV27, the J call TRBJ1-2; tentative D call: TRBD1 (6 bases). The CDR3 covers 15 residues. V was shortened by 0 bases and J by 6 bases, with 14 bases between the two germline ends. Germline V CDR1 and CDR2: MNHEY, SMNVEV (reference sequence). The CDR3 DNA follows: TGTGCCAGCAGTTTATCGGGACAAGTCGGCAATGGCTACACCTTC. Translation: CASSLSGQVGNGYTF.

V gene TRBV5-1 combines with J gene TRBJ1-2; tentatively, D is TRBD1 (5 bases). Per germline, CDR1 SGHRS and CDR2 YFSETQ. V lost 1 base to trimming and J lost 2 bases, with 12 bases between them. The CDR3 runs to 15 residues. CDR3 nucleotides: TGCGCCAGCAGCTTGCACGGCAAGGGGAACTATGGCTACACCTTC. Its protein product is CASSLHGKGNYGYTF.

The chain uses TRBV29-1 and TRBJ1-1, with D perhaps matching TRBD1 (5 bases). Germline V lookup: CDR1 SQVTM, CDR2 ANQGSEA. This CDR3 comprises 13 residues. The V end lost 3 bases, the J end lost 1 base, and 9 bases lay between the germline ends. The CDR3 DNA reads TGCAGCGTTGATAGGCAGGGGAACACTGAAGCTTTCTTT. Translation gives CSVDRQGNTEAFF. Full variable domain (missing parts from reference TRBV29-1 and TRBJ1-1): SAVISQKPSRDICQRGTSLTIQCQVDSQVTMMFWYRQQPGQSLTLIATANQGSEATYESGFVIDKFPISRPNLTFSTLTVSNMSPEDSSIYLCSVDRQGNTEAFFGQGTRLTVV.

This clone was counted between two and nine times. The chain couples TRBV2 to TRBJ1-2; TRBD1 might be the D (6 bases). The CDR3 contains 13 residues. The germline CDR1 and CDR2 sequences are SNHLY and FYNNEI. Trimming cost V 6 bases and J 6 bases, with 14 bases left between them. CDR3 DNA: TGTGCCAGCAGAACAGGGTTTGAGGATGGCTACACCTTC. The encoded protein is CASRTGFEDGYTF.

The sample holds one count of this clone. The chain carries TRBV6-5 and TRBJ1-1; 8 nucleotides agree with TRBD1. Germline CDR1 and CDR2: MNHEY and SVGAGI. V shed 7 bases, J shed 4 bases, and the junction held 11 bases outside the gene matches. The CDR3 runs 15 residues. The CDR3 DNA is TGTGCCAGCAACAGGGCAGGGGGCTCTGGCACTGAAGCTTTCTTT. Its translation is CASNRAGGSGTEAFF.

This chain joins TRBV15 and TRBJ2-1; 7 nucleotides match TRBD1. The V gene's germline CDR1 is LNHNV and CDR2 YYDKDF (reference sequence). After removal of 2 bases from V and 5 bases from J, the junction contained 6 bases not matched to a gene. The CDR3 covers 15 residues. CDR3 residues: CATSRQTGVNNEQFF. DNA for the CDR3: TGTGCCACCAGCAGACAAACAGGGGTTAACAATGAGCAGTTCTTC.

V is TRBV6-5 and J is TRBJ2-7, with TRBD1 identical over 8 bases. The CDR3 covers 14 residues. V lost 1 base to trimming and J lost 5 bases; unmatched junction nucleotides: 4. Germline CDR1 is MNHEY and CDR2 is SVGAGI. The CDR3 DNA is TGTGCCAGCAGTTACTTCCAGGGGGCCGACGAGCAGTACTTC. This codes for CASSYFQGADEQYF.

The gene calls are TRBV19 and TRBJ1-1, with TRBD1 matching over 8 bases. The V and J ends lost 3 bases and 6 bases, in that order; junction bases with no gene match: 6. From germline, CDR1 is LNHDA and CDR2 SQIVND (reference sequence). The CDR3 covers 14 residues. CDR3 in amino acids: CASSIGQGSAEAFF. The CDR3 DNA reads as TGTGCCAGTAGTATCGGACAGGGAAGCGCTGAAGCTTTCTTT. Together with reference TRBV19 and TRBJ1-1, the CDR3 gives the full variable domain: DGGITQSPKYLFRKEGQNVTLSCEQNLNHDAMYWYRQDPGQGLRLIYYSQIVNDFQKGDIAEGYSVSREKKESFPLTVTSAQKNPTAFYLCASSIGQGSAEAFFGQGTRLTVV.

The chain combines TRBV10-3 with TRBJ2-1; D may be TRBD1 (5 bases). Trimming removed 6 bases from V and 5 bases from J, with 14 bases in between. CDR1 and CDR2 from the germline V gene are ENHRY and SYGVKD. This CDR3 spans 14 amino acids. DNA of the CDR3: TGTGCCATCAGCCTCAACAGGTTCGACAATGAGCAGTTCTTC. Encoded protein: CAISLNRFDNEQFF.

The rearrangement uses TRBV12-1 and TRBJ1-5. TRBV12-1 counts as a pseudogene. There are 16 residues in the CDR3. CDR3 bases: TGTGCCAGCAGCCCCCGGGTCGCCAGACCCAATCAGCCCCAGCATTTT. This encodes CASSPRVARPNQPQHF.

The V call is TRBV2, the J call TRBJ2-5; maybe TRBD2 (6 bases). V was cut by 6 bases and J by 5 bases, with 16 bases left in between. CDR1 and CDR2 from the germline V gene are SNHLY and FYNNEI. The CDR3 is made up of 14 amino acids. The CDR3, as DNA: TGTGCCAGCAGATGGGGGACTCAAAAGGAGACCCAGTACTTC. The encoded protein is CASRWGTQKETQYF.

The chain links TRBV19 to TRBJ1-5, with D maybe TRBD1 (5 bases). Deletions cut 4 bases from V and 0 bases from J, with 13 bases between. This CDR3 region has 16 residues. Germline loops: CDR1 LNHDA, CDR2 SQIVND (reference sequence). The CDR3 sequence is CASSTVTGLSNQPQHF. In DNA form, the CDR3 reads TGTGCCAGTAGTACGGTGACGGGACTTAGCAATCAGCCCCAGCATTTT.

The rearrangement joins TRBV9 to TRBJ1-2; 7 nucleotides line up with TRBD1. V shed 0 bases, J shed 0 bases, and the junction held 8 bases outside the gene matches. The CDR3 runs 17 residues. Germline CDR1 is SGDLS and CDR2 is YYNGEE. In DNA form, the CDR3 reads TGTGCCAGCAGCGTAGCGGGGACAGTGACTTCTAACTATGGCTACACCTTC. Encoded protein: CASSVAGTVTSNYGYTF. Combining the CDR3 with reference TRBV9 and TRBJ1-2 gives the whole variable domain DSGVTQTPKHLITATGQRVTLRCSPRSGDLSVYWYQQSLDQGLQFLIQYYNGEERAKGNILERFSAQQFPDLHSELNLSSLELGDSALYFCASSVAGTVTSNYGYTFGSGTRLTVV.

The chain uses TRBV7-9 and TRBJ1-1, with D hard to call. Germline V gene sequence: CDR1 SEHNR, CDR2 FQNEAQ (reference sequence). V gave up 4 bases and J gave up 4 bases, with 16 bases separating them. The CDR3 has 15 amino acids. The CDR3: CASSSISLGSTEAFF. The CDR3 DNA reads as TGTGCCAGCAGCTCCATCTCCTTAGGGAGCACTGAAGCTTTCTTT.

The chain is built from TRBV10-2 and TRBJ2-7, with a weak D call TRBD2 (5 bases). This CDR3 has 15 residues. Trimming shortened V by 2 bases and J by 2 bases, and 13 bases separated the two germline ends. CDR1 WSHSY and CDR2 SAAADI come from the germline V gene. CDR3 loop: CASSETRTGTYEQYF. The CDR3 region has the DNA TGCGCCAGCAGTGAGACCAGGACTGGAACCTACGAGCAGTACTTC.

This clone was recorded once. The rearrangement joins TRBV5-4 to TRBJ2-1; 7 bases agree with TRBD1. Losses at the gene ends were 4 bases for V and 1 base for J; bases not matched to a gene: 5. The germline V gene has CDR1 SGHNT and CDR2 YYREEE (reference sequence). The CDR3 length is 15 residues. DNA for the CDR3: TGTGCCAGCAGCCTAGGGACAGTTTCCTACAATGAGCAGTTCTTC. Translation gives CASSLGTVSYNEQFF.

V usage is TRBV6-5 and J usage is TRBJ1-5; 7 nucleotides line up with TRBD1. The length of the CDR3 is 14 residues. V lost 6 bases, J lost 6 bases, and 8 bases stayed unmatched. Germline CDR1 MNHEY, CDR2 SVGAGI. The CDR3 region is CASRVTGVGQPQHF. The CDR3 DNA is TGTGCCAGCAGGGTCACAGGGGTGGGTCAGCCCCAGCATTTT.

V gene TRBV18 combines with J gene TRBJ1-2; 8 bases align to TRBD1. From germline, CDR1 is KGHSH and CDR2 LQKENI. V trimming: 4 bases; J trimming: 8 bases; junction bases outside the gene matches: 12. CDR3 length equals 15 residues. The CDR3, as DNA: TGTGCCAGCTCACTCGATTGGACAGGGAGTTCCGGCTACACCTTC. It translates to CASSLDWTGSSGYTF.